The 17 T cell receptor beta chains reported below all come from one sample, sequenced in a study of blood T cell repertoires in COVID-19. Measured with immunoSEQ multiplex PCR; TCRdb has only the in-frame clones, and not every one. The sample shows over 200,000 clones, about nine tenths of them seen only once. The material sequenced was peripheral blood. The source is a man in his sixties who had recovered from COVID-19.

The chain couples TRBV7-3 to TRBJ2-2; D possibly corresponds to TRBD1 (5 bases). Germline-derived CDR1 and CDR2 are SGHTA and FQGTGA. This CDR3 contains 15 residues. The V and J ends lost 1 base and 7 bases respectively, with 13 bases between them. In nucleotides, the CDR3 is TGTGCCAGCAGCTTAATGGTGGGGCTCTTCGGGGAGCTGTTTTTT. As protein: CASSLMVGLFGELFF.

This sequence joins TRBV5-1 and TRBJ2-1, with 8 bases that match TRBD1. The germline gives CDR1 SGHRS, CDR2 YFSETQ. There are 17 residues in the CDR3. The ends lost 4 bases at V and 5 bases at J; junction bases unmatched: 14. The CDR3 here is CASSVSPLGTGNNEQFF. DNA for the CDR3: TGCGCCAGCAGCGTATCGCCCCTCGGGACAGGTAACAATGAGCAGTTCTTC. The full variable domain, rest sourced from reference TRBV5-1 and TRBJ2-1, is KAGVTQTPRYLIKTRGQQVTLSCSPISGHRSVSWYQQTPGQGLQFLFEYFSETQRNKGNFPGRFSGRQFSNSRSEMNVSTLELGDSALYLCASSVSPLGTGNNEQFFGPGTRLTVL.

The V and J genes are TRBV9 and TRBJ2-1; a possible D gene is TRBD2 (5 bases). This CDR3 region has 13 residues. The germline CDR1 and CDR2 sequences are SGDLS and YYNGEE. Trimming pared 4 bases from V and 3 bases from J, leaving 8 bases between. The CDR3 region has the DNA TGTGCCAGCAGCCCCCGGGACTACAATGAGCAGTTCTTC. It encodes CASSPRDYNEQFF.

The chain is built from TRBV27 and TRBJ1-5, with 7 bases that match TRBD1. The V gene's germline CDR1 is MNHEY and CDR2 SMNVEV (reference sequence). The length of the CDR3 is 15 residues. The V and J ends lost 0 bases and 9 bases, in that order; junction bases with no gene match: 8. CDR3 in DNA: TGTGCCAGCAGTTTATCGGAAAGGGGGCGCTGGCCCCAGCATTTT. Protein: CASSLSERGRWPQHF.

J is TRBJ1-2 and V is TRBV4-3; TRBD1 might be the D (6 bases). Germline-derived CDR1 and CDR2 are LGHNA and YSLEER. V dropped 0 bases and J dropped 2 bases, with 16 bases sitting between them. The CDR3 has 17 residues. CDR3 protein: CASSQENFYDRNYGYTF. Here the CDR3 DNA reads TGCGCCAGCAGCCAAGAAAATTTTTATGACAGGAACTATGGCTACACCTTC.

The rearrangement joins TRBV11-2 to TRBJ1-1; 9 nucleotides match TRBD1. J gave up 3 bases and V 2 bases, and 1 base lay outside the gene matches. The length of the CDR3 is 14 residues. The germline V gene encodes CDR1 SGHAT and CDR2 FQNNGV. This CDR3 reads CASSLRQGDTEAFF. CDR3 in DNA: TGTGCCAGCAGCTTACGACAGGGGGACACTGAAGCTTTCTTT.

The rearrangement joins TRBV6-1 to TRBJ2-5; possibly TRBD2 for D (6 bases). Trimming cost V 5 bases and J 7 bases, with 17 bases left between them. The germline CDR1 and CDR2 sequences are MNHNS and SASEGT. The CDR3 runs to 14 residues. The chain's CDR3 is CASSPSGPWGTQYF. CDR3 sequence (DNA): TGTGCCAGCAGTCCGAGCGGGCCGTGGGGGACCCAGTACTTC.

This clone was detected only a few times. This chain uses TRBV7-9 with TRBJ1-2, with 7 bases aligning to TRBD1. The germline V gene has CDR1 SEHNR and CDR2 FQNEAQ (reference sequence). V lost 0 bases to trimming and J lost 4 bases; unmatched junction nucleotides: 2. The CDR3 consists of 14 residues. The CDR3: CASSLAGQPYGYTF. DNA for the CDR3: TGTGCCAGCAGCTTAGCGGGACAGCCCTATGGCTACACCTTC.

This sequence joins TRBV19 and TRBJ2-3, with a weak D call TRBD2 (5 bases). From germline, CDR1 is LNHDA and CDR2 SQIVND (reference sequence). The CDR3 runs 16 residues. Trimming stripped 6 bases from V and 4 bases from J, with 20 bases between. This CDR3 reads CASSPQLDPRADTQYF. The DNA of the CDR3 is TGTGCCAGTAGCCCTCAACTAGACCCGAGGGCAGATACGCAGTATTTT.

The genes are TRBV6-5 and TRBJ1-2; the match to TRBD1 covers 8 bases. Germline CDR1 is MNHEY and CDR2 is SVGAGI. The CDR3 spans 14 residues. The J segment lost 4 bases and the V segment lost 6 bases, leaving 7 bases of the junction unmatched. The CDR3 loop is CASRLGQGIYGYTF. The CDR3 coding sequence is TGTGCCAGCAGACTCGGACAGGGTATCTATGGCTACACCTTC.

The chain links TRBV7-2 to TRBJ2-1, with 7 bases lining up with TRBD1. The CDR3 is made up of 17 amino acids. Per germline, CDR1 SGHTA and CDR2 FQGNSA. With 5 bases clipped from V and 5 bases from J, the junction kept 15 bases outside the gene matches. The chain's CDR3 is CASSQSPPGQKNNEQFF. The CDR3 DNA is TGTGCCAGCAGCCAATCCCCGCCGGGACAGAAGAACAATGAGCAGTTCTTC. The full variable domain, rest sourced from reference TRBV7-2 and TRBJ2-1, is GAGVSQSPSNKVTEKGKDVELRCDPISGHTALYWYRQSLGQGLEFLIYFQGNSAPDKSGLPSDRFSAERTGGSVSTLTIQRTQQEDSAVYLCASSQSPPGQKNNEQFFGPGTRLTVL.

The chain couples TRBV10-3 to TRBJ2-1; 8 bases match TRBD1. V shed 3 bases, J shed 8 bases, and the junction held 6 bases outside the gene matches. Germline CDR1 reads ENHRY; CDR2 reads SYGVKD. The CDR3 contains 14 residues. The CDR3 spells CAISDPSTGDEQFF. CDR3 nucleotide sequence: TGTGCCATCAGTGACCCTTCGACAGGGGATGAGCAGTTCTTC.

The V call is TRBV6-2 or TRBV6-3, the J call TRBJ2-3, with a weak D call TRBD2 (6 bases). Trimming took 5 bases from V and 4 from J, leaving 25 bases between them. This CDR3 contains 18 residues. Germline V gene lookup returns CDR1 MNHEY and CDR2 SVGEGT. The CDR3, as DNA: TGTGCCAGCAGTACGCGGCGGTTTAGACGGGAGTTCTCAGATACGCAGTATTTT. Amino acids: CASSTRRFRREFSDTQYF.

CDR3 coding DNA: TGTGCCAGCAGTTCCATGAGCTCCTATAATTCACCCCTCCACTTT. It yields the protein CASSSMSSYNSPLHF. V usage is TRBV6-2 or TRBV6-3 and J usage is TRBJ1-6, with D hard to call. The V end was cut by 4 bases, the J end by 0 bases, with 7 bases between. The CDR3 contains 15 residues. Germline-derived CDR1 and CDR2 are MNHEY and SVGEGT.

The chain is built from TRBV30 and TRBJ2-7; 11 nucleotides match TRBD1. There are 14 residues in the CDR3. The V and J ends lost 4 bases and 6 bases, in that order; junction bases with no gene match: 8. Germline V gives CDR1 GTSNPN, CDR2 SVGIG (reference sequence). Written as DNA, the CDR3 is TGTGCCTGGAACCGCGGACAGGGGGCAGGCGAGCAGTACTTC. Translated: CAWNRGQGAGEQYF.

The V call is TRBV7-2, the J call TRBJ2-1; no clear D. The germline CDR1 and CDR2 sequences are SGHTA and FQGNSA. Trimming took 2 bases from V and 5 from J, leaving 7 bases between them. There are 13 residues in the CDR3. The CDR3 DNA follows: TGTGCCAGCAGCTTAATACGGGACAATGAGCAGTTCTTC. Translating gives CASSLIRDNEQFF.

CDR3: CASSQTTGTGYTF. The CDR3 nucleotides are TGCGCCAGCAGCCAGACTACCGGGACAGGCTACACCTTC. V usage is TRBV4-1 and J usage is TRBJ1-2, with D maybe TRBD1 (6 bases). The CDR3 is 13 amino acids. The V gene's germline CDR1 is MGHRA and CDR2 YSYEKL. V lost 3 bases and J lost 8, with 13 bases in between.